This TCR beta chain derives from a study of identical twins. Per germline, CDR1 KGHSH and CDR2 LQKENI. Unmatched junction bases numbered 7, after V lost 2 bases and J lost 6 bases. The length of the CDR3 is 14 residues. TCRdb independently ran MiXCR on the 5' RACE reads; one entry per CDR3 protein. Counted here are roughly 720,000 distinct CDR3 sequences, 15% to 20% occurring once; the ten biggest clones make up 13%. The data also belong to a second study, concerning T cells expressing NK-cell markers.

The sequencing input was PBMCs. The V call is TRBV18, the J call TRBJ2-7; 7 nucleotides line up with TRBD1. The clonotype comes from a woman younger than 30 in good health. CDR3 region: CASSPRQGSPEQYF. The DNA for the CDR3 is TGTGCCAGCTCACCAAGACAGGGTTCCCCCGAGCAGTACTTC.